This passage covers 26 T cell receptor beta chains from one sample sequenced in a study of low-dose radiotherapy and immunotherapy resistance in tumors. First-strand cDNA used TRAV- and TRBV-specific primers, covering alpha and beta chains. Amplification, which lasted roughly 22 PCR cycles, used a constant-region primer and V-primer adapter to amplify TCRs. TCRdb called the reads again in MiXCR, with one record for every CDR3 protein. The repertoire holds some 7,100 distinct CDR3 sequences, under 70% seen once, with more than 9.5% in the top ten. These receptors all come from a human donor with advanced metastatic prostate, ovarian, gallbladder or colorectal cancer (not recorded which). This table probably holds off-target reads from a library built for another chain.

The chain combines TRBV19 with TRBJ2-6, with D unclear. The V gene's germline CDR1 is LNHDA and CDR2 SQIVND (reference sequence). The CDR3 has 17 amino acids. V was trimmed by 3 bases and J by 0 bases, leaving 12 bases between them. CDR3 loop: CASSIGAAHSGANVLTF. The CDR3 DNA sequence: TGTGCCAGTAGTATCGGAGCAGCACACTCTGGGGCCAACGTCCTGACTTTC.

V is TRBV2 and J is TRBJ2-7; unclear D gene. Germline V gives CDR1 SNHLY, CDR2 FYNNEI. This CDR3 is 12 amino acids long. Trimming removed 5 bases from V and 2 bases from J, with 7 bases in between. CDR3 loop: CASSLDTYEQYF. The CDR3, as DNA: TGTGCCAGCAGTCTTGATACCTACGAGCAGTACTTC.

This sequence joins TRBV27 and TRBJ2-1, with TRBD2 matching over 15 bases. V lost 5 bases to trimming and J lost 7 bases; unmatched junction nucleotides: 3. The germline gives CDR1 MNHEY, CDR2 SMNVEV (reference sequence). The CDR3 spans 15 residues. In nucleotides, the CDR3 is TGTGCCAGCAGTCCCGGGACTAGCGGGAGGAATGAGCAGTTCTTC. This sequence encodes CASSPGTSGRNEQFF.

The chain links TRBV4-2 to TRBJ2-2; D remains unclear. This CDR3 is built from 15 residues. V lost 3 bases and J lost 1, with 9 bases in between. Germline V gives CDR1 LGHNA, CDR2 YNFKEQ. The CDR3 DNA reads as TGTGCCAGCAGCCATCAACAGAGGAACACCGGGGAGCTGTTTTTT. Protein sequence: CASSHQQRNTGELFF.

J is TRBJ1-5 and V is TRBV3-1; no firm D call. Germline V CDR1 and CDR2: LGHDT, YNNKEL (reference sequence). Trimming shortened V by 0 bases and J by 7 bases, and 7 bases separated the two germline ends. The CDR3 totals 13 residues. CDR3 coding DNA: TGTGCCAGCAGCCAAGATCCAGCCCAGCCCCAGCATTTT. It is translated as CASSQDPAQPQHF.

The chain uses TRBV4-1 and TRBJ2-7, with 10 bases aligning to TRBD1. The ends lost 2 bases at V and 3 bases at J; junction bases unmatched: 4. The CDR3 covers 15 residues. Germline V lookup: CDR1 MGHRA, CDR2 YSYEKL. The CDR3 region has the DNA TGCGCCAGCAGCCAAACCGGGACAGGGGTCTACGAGCAGTACTTC. Its translation is CASSQTGTGVYEQYF.

This chain links TRBV4-2 with TRBJ1-1, with 7 positions matching TRBD1. Trimming at V came to 0 bases and at J to 1 base, leaving 2 bases not matched to a gene. The CDR3 length is 15 residues. CDR1 is LGHNA and CDR2 is YNFKEQ in the germline V gene. CDR3 nucleotide sequence: TGTGCCAGCAGCCAAGAGGACAGGCCGAACACTGAAGCTTTCTTT. It is translated as CASSQEDRPNTEAFF.

The chain's CDR3 is CASSLELAGSYEQYF. For the CDR3, the DNA is TGCGCCAGCAGCTTGGAACTAGCGGGATCCTACGAGCAGTACTTC. This chain uses TRBV5-1 with TRBJ2-7; 10 bases are a match to TRBD2. CDR3 size: 15 residues. Germline assignment: CDR1 SGHRS and CDR2 YFSETQ. J lost 1 base, V lost 0 bases, and 1 base had no gene match. Looking up the rest from reference TRBV5-1 and TRBJ2-7 gives the full variable domain: KAGVTQTPRYLIKTRGQQVTLSCSPISGHRSVSWYQQTPGQGLQFLFEYFSETQRNKGNFPGRFSGRQFSNSRSEMNVSTLELGDSALYLCASSLELAGSYEQYFGPGTRLTVT.

V usage is TRBV6-5 and J usage is TRBJ2-6; possible D gene TRBD2, 6 bases. CDR3 size: 15 residues. V lost 2 bases, J lost 2 bases, and 7 bases lay in between. CDR1 MNHEY and CDR2 SVGAGI come from the germline V gene. The chain's CDR3 is CASSYGGTGANVLTF. The CDR3 DNA reads TGTGCCAGCAGTTACGGGGGGACTGGGGCCAACGTCCTGACTTTC.

The chain carries TRBV5-6 and TRBJ2-2, with 10 positions matching TRBD2. Trimming at V came to 0 bases and at J to 4 bases, leaving 3 bases not matched to a gene. Germline V gene lookup returns CDR1 SGHDT and CDR2 YYEEEE. This CDR3 is 16 amino acids long. CDR3 bases: TGTGCCAGCAGCTTGGTTCGACTAGCGGGCACCGGGGAGCTGTTTTTT. It specifies CASSLVRLAGTGELFF. The variable domain in full, completed from reference TRBV5-6 and TRBJ2-2, reads DAGVTQSPTHLIKTRGQQVTLRCSPKSGHDTVSWYQQALGQGPQFIFQYYEEEERQRGNFPDRFSGHQFPNYSSELNVNALLLGDSALYLCASSLVRLAGTGELFFGEGSRLTVL.

The sample holds a few counts of this clonotype. The chain joins TRBV10-3 to TRBJ2-2; D may be TRBD2 (6 bases). Trimming took off 4 bases at V and 6 bases at J, with 18 bases between the two ends. Germline V lookup: CDR1 ENHRY, CDR2 SYGVKD. There are 16 residues in the CDR3. In DNA form, the CDR3 reads TGTGCCATCAGTGGGTCCGGGGGTCCCCCGGCCGGGGAGCTGTTTTTT. Encoded protein: CAISGSGGPPAGELFF.

The chain couples TRBV5-4 to TRBJ1-2; the match to TRBD1 covers 8 bases. The V segment lost 7 bases and the J segment 6 bases; nucleotides outside the gene matches: 8. This CDR3 contains 13 residues. Germline V gene data show CDR1 as SGHNT and CDR2 as YYREEE (reference sequence). CDR3 sequence (DNA): TGTGCCAGCCGGAAACAGGGGGTGAATGGCTACACCTTC. Translated: CASRKQGVNGYTF.

This chain links TRBV28 with TRBJ2-1; tentatively, D is TRBD1 (6 bases). The CDR3 runs 13 residues. Germline CDR1 MDHEN, CDR2 SYDVKM. V gave up 6 bases and J gave up 6 bases, with 12 bases separating them. CDR3 coding DNA: TGTGCCAGCAGCACCCAAGGGGGCAATGAGCAGTTCTTC. This gives the protein CASSTQGGNEQFF.

This clonotype was picked up a small number of times. The genes are TRBV11-1 and TRBJ2-3, with TRBD1 as a possible D gene (6 bases). The CDR3 contains 14 residues. Trimming took 3 bases from V and 7 from J, leaving 14 bases between them. Germline V gives CDR1 SGHAT, CDR2 FQDESV (reference sequence). Written as DNA, the CDR3 is TGTGCCAGCAGCTTCACCAGGACAGTCCATACGCAGTATTTT. It specifies CASSFTRTVHTQYF. The full variable domain, completed using reference TRBV11-1 and TRBJ2-3, is EAEVAQSPRYKITEKSQAVAFWCDPISGHATLYWYRQILGQGPELLVQFQDESVVDDSQLPKDRFSAERLKGVDSTLKIQPAELGDSAMYLCASSFTRTVHTQYFGPGTRLTVL.

This chain connects TRBV11-2 to TRBJ2-1, with 12 bases fitting TRBD2. The CDR3 spans 14 residues. The germline gives CDR1 SGHAT, CDR2 FQNNGV. The ends lost 4 bases at V and 7 bases at J; junction bases unmatched: 2. The CDR3 loop is CASSSTSGGNEQFF. The CDR3 nucleotides read TGTGCCAGCAGCTCGACTAGCGGGGGAAATGAGCAGTTCTTC.

This clonotype was picked up a small number of times. The gene calls are TRBV28 and TRBJ2-1; the match to TRBD1 covers 8 bases. This CDR3 is built from 14 residues. The trim removed 11 bases at V and 7 bases at J, leaving 13 bases unmatched. CDR1 is MDHEN, CDR2 SYDVKM, per germline. The CDR3 is CALGRTGSRNEQFF. CDR3 bases: TGTGCCCTAGGTCGGACAGGGAGTAGGAATGAGCAGTTCTTC.

The V call is TRBV23-1, the J call TRBJ2-1; D unclear. TRBV23-1 is an ORF, and what it does is uncertain. V was clipped by 0 bases and J by 0 bases, with 15 bases between them. The CDR3 is 18 residues long. The CDR3 region has the DNA TGCGCCAGCAGTCAATCTGACGGCGACAAGAGCTCCTACAATGAGCAGTTCTTC. This encodes CASSQSDGDKSSYNEQFF.

The chain has TRBV5-6 and TRBJ2-7; 7 positions match TRBD1. This CDR3 is built from 15 residues. The V segment lost 0 bases and the J segment 6 bases; nucleotides outside the gene matches: 9. The germline V gene encodes CDR1 SGHDT and CDR2 YYEEEE. The CDR3 coding sequence is TGTGCCAGCAGCTTGGTGGACAGGACCTACTTCGAGCAGTACTTC. It is translated as CASSLVDRTYFEQYF.

This clonotype was seen only a few times. This rearrangement joins TRBV28 to TRBJ2-7; 12 bases map to TRBD2. The junction had 15 bases not matched to a gene; V was cut back by 4 bases and J by 5 bases. The CDR3 is made up of 18 amino acids. Germline V gene sequence: CDR1 MDHEN, CDR2 SYDVKM. The CDR3 DNA follows: TGTGCCAGCAGTTCCCTAGCGGGAGGGGGATTGGGTGTCGACGAGCAGTACTTC. It encodes CASSSLAGGGLGVDEQYF.

The chain carries TRBV5-1 and TRBJ1-6; no firm D call. CDR3 length: 13 residues. Germline V gives CDR1 SGHRS, CDR2 YFSETQ. The ends were cut back, 4 bases at V and 15 bases at J, with 17 bases in the middle. CDR3 region: CASSLNPGPVLHF. CDR3 sequence (DNA): TGCGCCAGCAGCCTGAACCCCGGGCCGGTCCTCCACTTT.

V and J are TRBV27 and TRBJ2-1; TRBD1 might be the D (6 bases). The V gene lost 0 bases and the J gene lost 7 bases, with 7 bases spanning the gap. Germline V gives CDR1 MNHEY, CDR2 SMNVEV (reference sequence). The CDR3 contains 13 residues. The CDR3 sequence: CASSLSRGNEQFF. CDR3 in DNA: TGTGCCAGCAGTTTATCAAGGGGGAATGAGCAGTTCTTC.

The V gene is TRBV18, the J gene TRBJ2-3; D unresolved. The CDR3 extends over 14 amino acids. Germline-derived CDR1 and CDR2 are KGHSH and LQKENI. Trimming took off 2 bases at V and 5 bases at J, with 11 bases between the two ends. The CDR3 spells CASSPSGNKDTQYF. The CDR3 coding sequence is TGTGCCAGCTCACCATCGGGTAACAAAGATACGCAGTATTTT.

This clonotype was found a few times. V is TRBV5-1 and J is TRBJ2-1; D not resolved. The CDR3 has 14 amino acids. Germline values: CDR1 SGHRS, CDR2 YFSETQ. V lost 4 bases to trimming and J lost 4 bases, with 12 bases between them. Here the CDR3 DNA reads TGCGCCAGCAGCATGGGGTCGTCGTACAATGAGCAGTTCTTC. Protein product: CASSMGSSYNEQFF.

To note about this clonotype: Compared with germline, one end of the junction differs, possibly owing to a read error. This chain connects TRBV14 to TRBJ1-1, with TRBD1 as a possible D gene (6 bases). Germline CDR1 SGHDN, CDR2 FVKESK. The CDR3 is made up of 17 amino acids. The CDR3 DNA sequence: TGTGCCAGCAGCCAAGAATTCCATGGACAGATCAACACTGAAGGTTTCTTT. It encodes CASSQEFHGQINTEGFF.

The chain is built from TRBV20-1 and TRBJ1-1; a weak D match, TRBD1 (5 bases). The ends were cut back, 3 bases at V and 6 bases at J, with 17 bases in the middle. Germline V gene sequence: CDR1 DFQATT, CDR2 SNEGSKA (reference sequence). The CDR3 runs 14 residues. Here the CDR3 DNA reads TGCAGTGCTAGTCTCGGGCCAGGGAGCCCTGAAGCTTTCTTT. Amino acids: CSASLGPGSPEAFF.

The genes are TRBV10-3 and TRBJ1-4, with D perhaps TRBD1 (5 bases). The CDR3 has 16 residues. CDR1 is ENHRY, CDR2 SYGVKD, per germline. Between the trimmed V and J ends, which lost 0 bases and 5 bases, there was a span of 13 bases. The CDR3 DNA sequence: TGTGCCATCAGTGAGTCCCAGGGCCTAGGGAATGAAAAACTGTTTTTT. This translates into CAISESQGLGNEKLFF.